The next 30 T cell receptor beta chains were all read from a single sample in a study of T cell responses to AZD1222 COVID-19 vaccine (dated by TCRdb to 2020 to 2022). This specimen's time point label, interpreted: baseline before first vaccination. Receptor amplification or capture employed the immunoSEQ multiplex PCR assay. TCRdb retrieved this table from immuneACCESS and kept in-frame rearrangements only. Not all clones are present; in checked studies, unresolved V genes account for under half, and no reason is known for the remainder. For this sample there are some 120,000 clones; 88% appear just once. The ten largest clonotypes hold roughly 4% of the sample. The starting material was peripheral blood, obtained on day 0 of AZD1222 vaccination. The receptors come from an adult in good health.

This sequence joins TRBV6-5 and TRBJ2-3; 8 bases align to TRBD2. Germline V gives CDR1 MNHEY, CDR2 SVGAGI. The CDR3 extends over 14 amino acids. Trimming took 1 base from V and 5 from J; bases not matched to a gene: 2. CDR3 residues: CASSYLAGKDTQYF. The DNA of the CDR3 is TGTGCCAGCAGTTACTTAGCGGGAAAAGATACGCAGTATTTT.

This rearrangement joins TRBV19 to TRBJ1-4; D possibly corresponds to TRBD1 (5 bases). V was clipped by 7 bases and J by 0 bases, with 9 bases between them. The CDR3 contains 14 residues. Germline-derived CDR1 and CDR2 are LNHDA and SQIVND (reference sequence). The CDR3 nucleotides read TGTGCCAGTATTGGGGGAGCAACTAATGAAAAACTGTTTTTT. Protein product: CASIGGATNEKLFF.

The table lists this clone with a few counts. The V gene is TRBV19, the J gene TRBJ1-1, with 9 positions matching TRBD1. The CDR3 sequence is 15 residues long. In germline, CDR1 is LNHDA, CDR2 SQIVND (reference sequence). With 8 bases clipped from V and 3 bases from J, the junction kept 10 bases outside the gene matches. As DNA, the CDR3 is TGTGCCAGTCACCTGGGAGGGGACAGGGACACTGAAGCTTTCTTT. This codes for CASHLGGDRDTEAFF.

Only one count was recorded for this clone. This chain connects TRBV7-9 to TRBJ1-5; D unresolved. CDR3 length: 13 amino acids. Germline V gene data show CDR1 as SEHNR and CDR2 as FQNEAQ (reference sequence). V lost 1 base and J lost 7, with 8 bases in between. The CDR3 DNA sequence: TGTGCCAGCAGCTTAGTTCCGGGACAGCCCCAGCATTTT. It is translated as CASSLVPGQPQHF.

V is TRBV19 and J is TRBJ2-7; 9 bases map to TRBD2. Germline assignment: CDR1 LNHDA and CDR2 SQIVND (reference sequence). The CDR3 is 13 amino acids. V trimming: 7 bases; J trimming: 6 bases; junction bases outside the gene matches: 7. This CDR3 is CASIVAGVSEQYF. CDR3 in DNA: TGTGCCAGTATCGTAGCGGGGGTTAGCGAGCAGTACTTC.

This chain links TRBV12-5 with TRBJ1-1; no clear D gene. The CDR3 runs 13 residues. Germline V gene sequence: CDR1 LGHNT, CDR2 FRNRAP. Trimming stripped 1 base from V and 2 bases from J, with 5 bases between. The CDR3 sequence: CASGLGTNTEAFF. DNA for the CDR3: TGTGCTAGTGGTTTGGGAACAAACACTGAAGCTTTCTTT. Supplemented by reference TRBV12-5 and TRBJ1-1, the full variable domain reads DARVTQTPRHKVTEMGQEVTMRCQPILGHNTVFWYRQTMMQGLELLAYFRNRAPLDDSGMPKDRFSAEMPDATLATLKIQPSEPRDSAVYFCASGLGTNTEAFFGQGTRLTVV.

The chain has TRBV7-9 and TRBJ2-1; 9 bases are a match to TRBD2. The ends lost 5 bases at V and 7 bases at J; junction bases unmatched: 9. Looked up from germline, CDR1 is SEHNR and CDR2 is FQNEAQ (reference sequence). The CDR3 is 15 amino acids. The DNA of the CDR3 is TGTGCCAGCAGCGTGACTAGCGGTTTACAGAATGAGCAGTTCTTC. Protein: CASSVTSGLQNEQFF.

The chain employs TRBV10-3 and TRBJ2-7; D is ambiguous. The CDR3 extends over 11 amino acids. Germline-derived CDR1 and CDR2 are ENHRY and SYGVKD. Trimming shortened V by 4 bases and J by 7 bases, and 8 bases separated the two germline ends. The CDR3 loop reads CAISGDTEQYF. The CDR3 bases are TGTGCCATCAGTGGAGACACTGAGCAGTACTTC.

The chain carries TRBV6-2 or TRBV6-3 and TRBJ2-2; possible D gene TRBD1, 5 bases. The V end lost 4 bases, the J end lost 4 bases, and 16 bases lay between the germline ends. Per germline, CDR1 MNHEY and CDR2 SVGEGT. The CDR3 is 16 residues long. Here the CDR3 DNA reads TGTGCCAGCAGTTCGGACAAGGGCTCGGGCACCGGGGAGCTGTTTTTT. This sequence encodes CASSSDKGSGTGELFF.

The rearrangement joins TRBV4-1 to TRBJ2-3, with 11 bases identical to TRBD2. V shed 0 bases and J 1 base; nucleotides not matched to a gene: 18. The germline CDR1 and CDR2 sequences are MGHRA and YSYEKL. CDR3 length equals 22 residues. The CDR3 loop reads CASSQEDRDSGGAHFGTDTQYF. The DNA of the CDR3 is TGCGCCAGCAGCCAAGAAGATCGGGATAGCGGGGGGGCCCACTTTGGCACAGATACGCAGTATTTT.

The genes are TRBV7-2 and TRBJ1-3; D ambiguous. Germline V gene sequence: CDR1 SGHTA, CDR2 FQGNSA. Trimming shortened V by 3 bases and J by 5 bases, and 14 bases separated the two germline ends. The CDR3 is 15 amino acids. This CDR3 reads CASSFAGSLRNTIYF. As DNA, the CDR3 is TGTGCCAGCAGCTTCGCGGGCAGCTTACGAAACACCATATATTTT.

V usage is TRBV28 and J usage is TRBJ2-5; TRBD2 matches at 13 bases. The CDR3 consists of 17 residues. The germline V gene has CDR1 MDHEN and CDR2 SYDVKM. The V and J ends lost 4 bases and 5 bases, in that order; junction bases with no gene match: 10. The CDR3 spells CASSSTTSGRPGETQYF. CDR3 in DNA: TGTGCCAGCAGTTCCACGACTAGCGGGAGGCCGGGGGAGACCCAGTACTTC.

V gene TRBV6-5 combines with J gene TRBJ1-5; D is undetermined. This CDR3 comprises 12 residues. Germline V gene lookup returns CDR1 MNHEY and CDR2 SVGAGI. V lost 4 bases and J 11 bases, leaving 12 bases between the germline ends. The DNA for the CDR3 is TGTGCCAGCAGTTTTAAAGGAGGGTCCCAGCATTTT. As protein: CASSFKGGSQHF.

The J gene is TRBJ1-5, the V gene TRBV21-1. TRBV21-1 is designated a pseudogene. The CDR3 runs to 13 residues. The chain's CDR3 is CAIRGDSNQPQHF. The CDR3 bases are TGTGCCATCCGCGGTGATAGCAATCAGCCCCAGCATTTT.

This clone occurred once. V gene TRBV12-3 or TRBV12-4 combines with J gene TRBJ2-1, with D unclear. This CDR3 comprises 10 residues. Trimming pared 6 bases from V and 12 bases from J, leaving 9 bases between. This CDR3 is CASSDGVQFF. CDR3 in DNA: TGTGCCAGCAGCGACGGTGTGCAGTTCTTC.

This clone came up once. The chain joins TRBV18 to TRBJ2-4; D perhaps matches TRBD1 (5 bases). The CDR3 loop spans 18 amino acids. Germline-derived CDR1 and CDR2 are KGHSH and LQKENI. Trimming took 1 base from V and 0 from J, leaving 16 bases between them. CDR3 nucleotides: TGTGCCAGCTCACCACTTGCGCAGGGAACTTCAGCCAAAAACATTCAGTACTTC. This gives the protein CASSPLAQGTSAKNIQYF.

This clone was counted between two and nine times. The chain is built from TRBV10-1 and TRBJ2-1; D possibly corresponds to TRBD1 (5 bases). In germline, CDR1 is WNHNN, CDR2 SYGVQD (reference sequence). V was pared by 3 bases and J by 1 base, with 19 bases between. The CDR3 loop spans 18 amino acids. The CDR3 sequence is CASSEIQVAGPSYNEQFF. DNA of the CDR3: TGCGCCAGCAGTGAAATTCAAGTGGCAGGGCCTTCCTACAATGAGCAGTTCTTC.

J is TRBJ1-6 and V is TRBV19, with no clear D. CDR1 and CDR2 (germline): LNHDA, SQIVND (reference sequence). CDR3 length: 15 residues. Trimming stripped 2 bases from V and 8 bases from J, with 13 bases between. The CDR3 DNA follows: TGTGCCAGTAGTATAAACAACAGATTGGATTCACCCCTCCACTTT. It encodes CASSINNRLDSPLHF.

This clone occurred a few times. The genes are TRBV6-5 and TRBJ1-2, with a weak D call TRBD1 (6 bases). The germline V gene has CDR1 MNHEY and CDR2 SVGAGI. Trimming left V 0 bases short and J 4 bases short, with 15 bases between. The CDR3 spans 16 residues. The CDR3 coding sequence is TGTGCCAGCAGTTACTCGGGGGCCTACGGGGTCTATGGCTACACCTTC. This translates into CASSYSGAYGVYGYTF.

This chain connects TRBV2 to TRBJ2-3; 8 bases align to TRBD2. Germline V lookup: CDR1 SNHLY, CDR2 FYNNEI. The ends lost 2 bases at V and 3 bases at J; junction bases unmatched: 13. The CDR3 runs 18 residues. The CDR3 bases are TGTGCCAGCAGTGAACGCGATAGCGGGAAGGGTAGTACAGATACGCAGTATTTT. Its translation: CASSERDSGKGSTDTQYF.

The chain employs TRBV7-9 and TRBJ1-3, with D maybe TRBD1 (5 bases). The germline V gene has CDR1 SEHNR and CDR2 FQNEAQ (reference sequence). CDR3 length: 14 residues. The V gene lost 5 bases and the J gene lost 0 bases, with 8 bases spanning the gap. The CDR3 nucleotides read TGTGCCAGCAGCCTGACAGACTCTGGAAACACCATATATTTT. Protein product: CASSLTDSGNTIYF.

The rearrangement uses TRBV7-2 and TRBJ2-5, with unresolved D. V was pared by 1 base and J by 0 bases, with 15 bases between. The germline V gene encodes CDR1 SGHTA and CDR2 FQGNSA. This CDR3 is 17 amino acids long. CDR3 DNA: TGTGCCAGCAGCTTAGATTCGTGGTACCAAGACCAAGAGACCCAGTACTTC. Translated, it gives CASSLDSWYQDQETQYF.

The chain combines TRBV24-1 with TRBJ2-1; TRBD1 is a possible D gene (5 bases). V was pared by 4 bases and J by 9 bases, with 18 bases between. This CDR3 contains 15 residues. CDR1 KGHDR and CDR2 SFDVKD come from the germline V gene. This CDR3 is CATSERGRGTGEQFF. Here the CDR3 DNA reads TGTGCCACCAGTGAAAGGGGTAGGGGTACAGGTGAGCAGTTCTTC.

This sequence joins TRBV19 and TRBJ1-1; D is unclear. CDR3 length: 14 residues. V was cut by 4 bases and J by 1 base, with 10 bases left in between. CDR1 and CDR2 (germline): LNHDA, SQIVND (reference sequence). CDR3 region: CASSTLTRNTEAFF. CDR3 coding DNA: TGTGCCAGTAGTACCCTCACACGGAACACTGAAGCTTTCTTT.

This clone was picked up one time. This sequence joins TRBV4-1 and TRBJ2-1; D remains ambiguous. The ends were cut back, 1 base at V and 9 bases at J, with 7 bases in the middle. The CDR3 extends over 12 amino acids. CDR1 and CDR2 (germline): MGHRA, YSYEKL. CDR3 in DNA: TGCGCCAGCAGCCAAGTCTTCGGTGAGCAGTTCTTC. As protein: CASSQVFGEQFF.

This chain joins TRBV4-3 and TRBJ2-7, with 8 bases aligning to TRBD1. V lost 4 bases to trimming and J lost 3 bases; unmatched junction nucleotides: 5. The CDR3 contains 14 residues. The V gene's germline CDR1 is LGHNA and CDR2 YSLEER. In DNA, the CDR3 is TGCGCCAGCAGCCCCCGGACAGGGAGCTACGAGCAGTACTTC. Residues: CASSPRTGSYEQYF.

The chain couples TRBV10-3 to TRBJ2-7, with 9 bases lining up with TRBD1. Trimming removed 2 bases from V and 1 base from J; junction bases left unmatched: 6. Germline V gives CDR1 ENHRY, CDR2 SYGVKD. This CDR3 contains 16 residues. CDR3 sequence (DNA): TGTGCCATCAGTGAGAGGGGGACAGGGAGATCCTACGAGCAGTACTTC. It translates to CAISERGTGRSYEQYF.

This chain links TRBV6-5 with TRBJ2-7, with TRBD1 matching over 9 bases. CDR3 length: 14 residues. Trimming removed 6 bases from V and 5 bases from J; junction bases left unmatched: 8. CDR1 is MNHEY, CDR2 SVGAGI, per germline. The CDR3 is CASRGTGRRHEQYF. CDR3 nucleotides: TGTGCCAGCAGGGGGACAGGGCGGAGACACGAGCAGTACTTC.

The V gene is TRBV7-3, the J gene TRBJ2-7, with TRBD2 matching over 8 bases. The trim removed 1 base at V and 3 bases at J, leaving 29 bases unmatched. Germline assignment: CDR1 SGHTA and CDR2 FQGTGA. The CDR3 is 23 amino acids. CDR3 DNA: TGTGCCAGCAGCTTAAGGCACATGGGCCACATAGCGGGATTTGGGGGGACCATCTACGAGCAGTACTTC. It is translated as CASSLRHMGHIAGFGGTIYEQYF.

V usage is TRBV2 and J usage is TRBJ1-2, with D possibly being TRBD1 (6 bases). V dropped 3 bases and J dropped 4 bases, with 6 bases sitting between them. The CDR3 is 12 amino acids. The germline CDR1 and CDR2 sequences are SNHLY and FYNNEI. CDR3 nucleotide sequence: TGTGCCAGCAGTGAGGGGGCCTATGGCTACACCTTC. This codes for CASSEGAYGYTF.